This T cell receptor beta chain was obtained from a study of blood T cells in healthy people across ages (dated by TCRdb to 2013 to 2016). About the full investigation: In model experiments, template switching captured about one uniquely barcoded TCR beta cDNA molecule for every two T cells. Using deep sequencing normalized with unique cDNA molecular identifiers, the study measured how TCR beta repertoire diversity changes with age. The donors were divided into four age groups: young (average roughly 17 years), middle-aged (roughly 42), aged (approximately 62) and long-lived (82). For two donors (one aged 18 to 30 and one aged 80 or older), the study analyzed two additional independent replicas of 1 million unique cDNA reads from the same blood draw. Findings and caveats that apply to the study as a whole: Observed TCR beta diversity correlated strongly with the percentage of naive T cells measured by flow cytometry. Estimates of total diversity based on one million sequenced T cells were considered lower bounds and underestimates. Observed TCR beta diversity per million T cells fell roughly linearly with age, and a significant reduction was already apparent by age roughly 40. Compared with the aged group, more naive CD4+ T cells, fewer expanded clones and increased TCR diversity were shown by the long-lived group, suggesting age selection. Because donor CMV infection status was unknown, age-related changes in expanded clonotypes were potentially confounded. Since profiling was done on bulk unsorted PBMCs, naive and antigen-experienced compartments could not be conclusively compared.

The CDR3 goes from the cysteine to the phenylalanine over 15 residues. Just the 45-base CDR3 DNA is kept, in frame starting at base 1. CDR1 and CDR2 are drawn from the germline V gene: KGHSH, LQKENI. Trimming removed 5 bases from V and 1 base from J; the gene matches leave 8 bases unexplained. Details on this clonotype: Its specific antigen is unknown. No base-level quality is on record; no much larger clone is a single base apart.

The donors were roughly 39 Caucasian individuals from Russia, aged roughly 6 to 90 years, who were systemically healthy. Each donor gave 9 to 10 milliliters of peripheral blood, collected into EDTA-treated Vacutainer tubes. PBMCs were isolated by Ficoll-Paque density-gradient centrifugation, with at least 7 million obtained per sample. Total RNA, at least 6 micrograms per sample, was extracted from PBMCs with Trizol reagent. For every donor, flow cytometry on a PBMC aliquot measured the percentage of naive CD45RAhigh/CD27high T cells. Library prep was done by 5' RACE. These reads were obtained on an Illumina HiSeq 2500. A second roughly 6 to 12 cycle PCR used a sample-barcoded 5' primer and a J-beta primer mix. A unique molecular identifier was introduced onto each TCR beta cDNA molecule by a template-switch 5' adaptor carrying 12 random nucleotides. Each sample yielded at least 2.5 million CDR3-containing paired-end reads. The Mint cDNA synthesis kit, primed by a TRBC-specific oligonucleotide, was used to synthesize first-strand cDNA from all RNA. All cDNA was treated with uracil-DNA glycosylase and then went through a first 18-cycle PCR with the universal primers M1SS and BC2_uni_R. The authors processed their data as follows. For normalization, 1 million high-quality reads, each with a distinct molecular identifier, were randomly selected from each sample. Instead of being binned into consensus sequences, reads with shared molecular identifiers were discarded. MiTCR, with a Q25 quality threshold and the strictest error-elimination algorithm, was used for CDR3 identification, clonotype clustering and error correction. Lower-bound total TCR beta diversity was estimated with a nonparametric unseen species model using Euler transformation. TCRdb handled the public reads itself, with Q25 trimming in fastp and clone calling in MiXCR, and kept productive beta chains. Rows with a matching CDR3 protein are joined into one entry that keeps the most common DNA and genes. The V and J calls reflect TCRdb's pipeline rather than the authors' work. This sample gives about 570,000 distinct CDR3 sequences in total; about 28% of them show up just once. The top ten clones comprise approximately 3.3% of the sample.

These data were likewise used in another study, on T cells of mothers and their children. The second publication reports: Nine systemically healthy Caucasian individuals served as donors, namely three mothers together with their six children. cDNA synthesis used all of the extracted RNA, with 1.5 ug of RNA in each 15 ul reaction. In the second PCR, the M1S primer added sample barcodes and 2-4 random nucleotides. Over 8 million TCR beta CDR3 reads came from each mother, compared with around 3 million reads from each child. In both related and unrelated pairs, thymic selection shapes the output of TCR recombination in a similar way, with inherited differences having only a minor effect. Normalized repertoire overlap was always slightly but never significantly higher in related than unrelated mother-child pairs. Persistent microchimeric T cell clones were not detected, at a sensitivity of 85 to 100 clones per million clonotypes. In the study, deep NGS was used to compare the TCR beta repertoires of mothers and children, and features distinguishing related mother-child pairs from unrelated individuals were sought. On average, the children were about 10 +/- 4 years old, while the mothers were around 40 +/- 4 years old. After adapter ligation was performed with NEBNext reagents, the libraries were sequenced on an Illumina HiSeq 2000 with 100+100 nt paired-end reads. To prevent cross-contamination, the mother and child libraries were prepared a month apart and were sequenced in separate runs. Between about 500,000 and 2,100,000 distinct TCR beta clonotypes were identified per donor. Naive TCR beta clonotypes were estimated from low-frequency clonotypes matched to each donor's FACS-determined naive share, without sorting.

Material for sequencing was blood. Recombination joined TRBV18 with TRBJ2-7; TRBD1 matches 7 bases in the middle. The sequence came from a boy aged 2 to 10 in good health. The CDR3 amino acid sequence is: CASSEGQRSSYEQYF. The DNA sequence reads TGTGCCAGCTCAGAGGGACAGCGAAGTTCCTACGAGCAGTACTTC.